This entry concerns a single TCR beta chain. Antigen: not known. Germline-derived CDR1 and CDR2 are MNHEY and SVGAGI. J lost 7 bases, V lost 5 bases, and 6 bases had no gene match. This CDR3 comprises 15 residues. The data were obtained in a study of radiotherapy plus CTLA-4 blockade in lung cancer. Findings and caveats of the study: Increased serum interferon-beta after radiation also reportedly predicted response strongly. After radiotherapy and ipilimumab, tumor-derived clones expanded in peripheral blood.

TCRdb's table, derived via immunoSEQ multiplex PCR, lists solely in-frame clones and lacks some. The table includes approximately 85,000 clones, about 85% detected once. J is TRBJ1-6 and V is TRBV6-5, with TRBD1 identical over 9 bases. This TCR was sampled from a human donor with non-small cell lung cancer that progressed on radiotherapy plus ipilimumab. Sequenced here: peripheral blood, sampled from a patient treated with radiotherapy plus ipilimumab. For the CDR3, the DNA is TGTGCCAGCAGTCGCGGACAGGGGTTGAATTCACCCCTCCACTTT. This translates into CASSRGQGLNSPLHF.